This TCR beta chain was captured by sequencing in a study of blood T cell repertoires in COVID-19. Study in general: Collection of acute and convalescent COVID-19 samples took place in the United States, Italy and Spain.

As originally analysed: Counts of nucleated cells, estimated from reference gene primer amplification, were obtained. Data came from immunoSEQ multiplex PCR; TCRdb stores just in-frame clones and leaves some out. V and J calls and clone size come straight from that table; D and trimming were deduced from the DNA. The sample records roughly 390,000 clones, less than 85% being singletons. The CDR3 loop spans 13 amino acids. The ends were cut back, 2 bases at V and 7 bases at J, with 12 bases in the middle. CDR1 and CDR2 (germline): SGHRS, YFSETQ. Sequencing was performed on peripheral blood. This TCR was recovered from a woman in her late teens or twenties with acute or convalescent COVID-19. The V gene is TRBV5-1, the J gene TRBJ1-2, with D perhaps matching TRBD1 (5 bases). Here the CDR3 reads CASSFSWDSGYTF. DNA of the CDR3: TGCGCCAGCAGCTTCTCCTGGGACTCTGGCTACACCTTC.